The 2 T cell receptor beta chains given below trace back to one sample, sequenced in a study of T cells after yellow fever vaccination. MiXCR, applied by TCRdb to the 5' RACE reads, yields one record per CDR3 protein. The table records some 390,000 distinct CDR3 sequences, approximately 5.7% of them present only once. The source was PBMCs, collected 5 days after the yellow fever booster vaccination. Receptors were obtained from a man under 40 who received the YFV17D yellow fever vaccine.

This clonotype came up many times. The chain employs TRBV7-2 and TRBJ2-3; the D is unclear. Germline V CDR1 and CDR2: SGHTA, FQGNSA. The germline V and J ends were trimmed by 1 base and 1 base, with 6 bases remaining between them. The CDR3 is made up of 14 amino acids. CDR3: CASSLVRGTDTQYF. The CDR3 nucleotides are TGTGCCAGCAGCTTAGTACGGGGCACAGATACGCAGTATTTT.

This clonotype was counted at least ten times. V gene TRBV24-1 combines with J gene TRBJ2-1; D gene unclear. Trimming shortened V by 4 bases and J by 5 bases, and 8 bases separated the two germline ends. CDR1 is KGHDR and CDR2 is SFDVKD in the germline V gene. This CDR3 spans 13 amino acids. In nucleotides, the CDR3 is TGTGCCACCAGTGAAAGGGTTAACAATGAGCAGTTCTTC. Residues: CATSERVNNEQFF.